This T cell receptor (beta chain) emerged from a study of breast tumors, draining lymph nodes, adjacent tissues. Many counts were recorded for this clonotype. The antigen remains unidentified. Via MiXCR, TCRdb re-called the multiplex PCR reads, giving one row per CDR3 protein. The sample holds some 47,000 distinct CDR3 sequences, roughly 40% seen once. Study results and caveats: That most tumor T cells come from lymph nodes remained unproven. Most tumor T cells seemingly derive from lymph node, then expand in tumor. Compared with basal-like, luminal-like tumors shared significantly more repertoire with nontumor tissue. Tumor TCR diversity was below lymph nodes but above nontumor tissue.

This receptor was obtained from a female donor with breast cancer. Some clones in this sample may be carry-over from other donors' samples. The sequenced sample was breast tumor tissue.

DNA for the CDR3: TGTGCCAGCAGCAGCCAAATAGGGGTAACAGATACGCAGTATTTT. This codes for CASSSQIGVTDTQYF. This rearrangement joins TRBV3-1 to TRBJ2-3, with D possibly TRBD1 on 5 matching bases. The CDR3 runs to 15 residues. V lost 5 bases and J 3 bases, leaving 15 bases between the germline ends. The V gene's germline CDR1 is LGHDT and CDR2 YNNKEL (reference sequence).